What follows are 14 T cell receptor beta chains derived from one specimen sequenced in a study of T cell repertoires in breast cancer. Blocking oligonucleotides added to a second nested PCR suppressed unpaired genes. TCRdb reprocessed the emulsion pairing reads with MiXCR, giving one entry per CDR3 protein. The sample lists roughly 40,000 distinct CDR3 sequences; 45% were seen once. The expanded emulsion RT-PCR method captured paired alpha and beta chains from CD8+ T cells. Sequences were obtained from CD8+ T cells. The receptors shown here come from a pool of human donors with breast cancer or a healthy control (not recorded which).

This clonotype was counted a few times. The chain carries TRBV20-1 and TRBJ1-1, with TRBD1 as a possible D gene (6 bases). CDR1 is DFQATT and CDR2 is SNEGSKA in the germline V gene (reference sequence). V was cut by 0 bases and J by 3 bases, with 11 bases left in between. The CDR3 covers 14 residues. The CDR3 spells CSAREEGGDTEAFF. CDR3 nucleotide sequence: TGCAGTGCTAGAGAAGAGGGGGGGGACACTGAAGCTTTCTTT.

In regard to this clonotype: Germline and junction disagree at one end, which may indicate a read error. The chain recombines TRBV20-1 with TRBJ2-3; the D is unclear. Germline V CDR1 and CDR2: DFQATT, SNEGSKA (reference sequence). This CDR3 spans 13 amino acids. Here the CDR3 DNA reads TGCGGTGCGTTTCACACCGTCACAGATACGCAGTATTTT. Protein: CGAFHTVTDTQYF.

This clonotype came up a few times. The chain joins TRBV7-9 to TRBJ2-1, with D possibly being TRBD1 (6 bases). The CDR3 contains 12 residues. V shed 6 bases and J shed 8 bases, with 11 bases lying between them. CDR1 and CDR2 from the germline V gene are SEHNR and FQNEAQ (reference sequence). The CDR3 loop is CASSFQGYEQFF. For the CDR3, the DNA is TGTGCCAGCAGTTTTCAGGGGTATGAGCAGTTCTTC.

This clonotype is a singleton in its sample. The chain has TRBV6-9 and TRBJ2-7; a weak D match, TRBD2 (6 bases). Trimming pared 3 bases from V and 0 bases from J, leaving 24 bases between. The CDR3 totals 19 residues. The germline CDR1 and CDR2 sequences are MNHGY and SVAAGI. CDR3 bases: TGTGCCAGCAGTTACCCGGGACTCGGGGGTATACAGAGCTCCTACGAGCAGTACTTC. This sequence encodes CASSYPGLGGIQSSYEQYF.

V and J are TRBV7-2 and TRBJ1-1; weak D call: TRBD1 (5 bases). V was clipped by 6 bases and J by 0 bases, with 11 bases between them. Germline CDR1 reads SGHTA; CDR2 reads FQGNSA. The CDR3 has 14 residues. The DNA of the CDR3 is TGTGCCAGCAGTCTTGAGGGGTTGAACACTGAAGCTTTCTTT. Amino acids: CASSLEGLNTEAFF.

The rearrangement links TRBV15 to TRBJ2-1, with D perhaps matching TRBD1 or TRBD2 (5 bases each). Trimming removed 6 bases at V and 9 bases at J, with 12 bases between. This CDR3 contains 12 residues. Germline values: CDR1 LNHNV, CDR2 YYDKDF (reference sequence). This CDR3 reads CATRDTGGEQFF. The CDR3 DNA sequence: TGTGCCACCAGGGACACCGGAGGTGAGCAGTTCTTC.

CDR3 amino acids: CASSLKNSGDNYGYTF. CDR3 DNA: TGTGCCAGCAGCTTGAAAAACTCAGGGGATAACTATGGCTACACCTTC. The chain links TRBV5-8 to TRBJ1-2, with D maybe TRBD1 (6 bases). Germline V gene data show CDR1 as SGHTS and CDR2 as YDEGEE. Deletions cut 1 base from V and 1 base from J, with 14 bases between. This CDR3 has 16 amino acids.

In this sample, this clonotype turned up a few times. This chain links TRBV5-1 with TRBJ2-3; unclear D gene. The germline V and J ends were trimmed by 0 bases and 0 bases, with 11 bases remaining between them. Germline V gene data show CDR1 as SGHRS and CDR2 as YFSETQ. The CDR3 sequence is 16 residues long. CDR3 coding DNA: TGCGCCAGCAGCTTGGGCGGCGGACCTAGCACAGATACGCAGTATTTT. Its translation: CASSLGGGPSTDTQYF. The full variable domain, rest sourced from reference TRBV5-1 and TRBJ2-3, is KAGVTQTPRYLIKTRGQQVTLSCSPISGHRSVSWYQQTPGQGLQFLFEYFSETQRNKGNFPGRFSGRQFSNSRSEMNVSTLELGDSALYLCASSLGGGPSTDTQYFGPGTRLTVL.

This clonotype was counted between two and nine times. The chain carries TRBV5-1 and TRBJ2-5, with 10 bases fitting TRBD2. This CDR3 has 15 residues. Germline-derived CDR1 and CDR2 are SGHRS and YFSETQ. Unmatched junction bases numbered 3, after V lost 4 bases and J lost 0 bases. In DNA, the CDR3 is TGCGCCAGCAGCGCAACTAGCGGGAACCAAGAGACCCAGTACTTC. Translated: CASSATSGNQETQYF.

In this sample, this clonotype turned up a few times. The gene calls are TRBV6-1 and TRBJ2-1; weak D call: TRBD1 (6 bases). Trimming cost V 6 bases and J 5 bases, with 17 bases left between them. The CDR3 spans 15 residues. In germline, CDR1 is MNHNS, CDR2 SASEGT. CDR3 residues: CASSHGTPNNNEQFF. DNA of the CDR3: TGTGCCAGCAGCCACGGGACACCAAACAACAATGAGCAGTTCTTC.

This chain connects TRBV19 to TRBJ1-5, with D maybe TRBD1 (5 bases). CDR1 LNHDA and CDR2 SQIVND come from the germline V gene (reference sequence). The CDR3 spans 15 residues. V was trimmed by 3 bases and J by 5 bases, leaving 14 bases between them. The chain's CDR3 is CASSIWFSRDQPQHF. The CDR3 DNA follows: TGTGCCAGTAGTATTTGGTTTTCCAGGGATCAGCCCCAGCATTTT.

With respect to this clonotype: This CDR3 fails to terminate in the conserved phenylalanine or tryptophan, so it likely reflects a read error. This chain links TRBV28 with TRBJ2-3; perhaps TRBD2 as D (6 bases). The V end lost 7 bases, the J end lost 3 bases, and 14 bases lay between the germline ends. Germline CDR1 MDHEN, CDR2 SYDVKM. The CDR3 spans 14 residues. The CDR3 reads CASIQWDSTDTQYL. CDR3 nucleotides: TGTGCCAGCATCCAGTGGGACTCAACAGATACGCAGTATCTT.

The chain combines TRBV7-7 with TRBJ2-2; D is perhaps TRBD2 (5 bases). V was cut by 5 bases and J by 7 bases, with 11 bases left in between. CDR1 and CDR2 (germline): SSHAT, FNYEAQ (reference sequence). The CDR3 loop spans 13 amino acids. The CDR3 loop reads CASSPTSGGELFF. The CDR3 bases are TGTGCCAGCAGCCCCACTAGTGGCGGGGAGCTGTTTTTT.

This chain joins TRBV16 and TRBJ1-2; D uncertain. CDR3 size: 14 residues. Germline-derived CDR1 and CDR2 are KGHSY and FQNENV. With 0 bases removed from V and 4 bases from J, the gap between germline ends came to 9 bases. CDR3 nucleotide sequence: TGTGCCAGCAGCCAATCCCAGGTGTCCTATGGCTACACCTTC. Amino acids: CASSQSQVSYGYTF.